This entry describes one TCR beta chain. The clone's antigen remains unknown. Base qualities are not recorded, but no much larger clone differs from it by a single base. This record belongs to a study of cytomegalovirus exposure and HLA in healthy donors (dated by TCRdb to between 2016 and 2019). Looking at the study overall: An earlier analysis of 587 of the donors reported over 250 Gb of sequence data and 117 million unique TCR beta sequences obtained from about 179 million T cells. An early release covering more than 500 HLA-typed donors comprised 300 to 350 gigabases of sequencing data and around 85 million unique TCR sequences. Among the roughly 400 genotyped donors, around 81% belonged to the genetic ancestry cluster associated with self-reported Caucasian donors. The aim of the study was to test whether cataloging public T cell receptors could identify signatures of past pathogen exposure. The T cell repertoires of 666 subjects were profiled by immunosequencing and related to cytomegalovirus serostatus. In addition to the first cohort of around 670 subjects, a separate validation cohort of approximately 120 different subjects was used. To predict cytomegalovirus infection status, the study brought together high-throughput TCR immunosequencing, statistical association of individual TCRs with disease status, and machine learning. A later analysis re-analyzed previously published TCR beta repertoires from 550 to 700 donors and added high-resolution HLA genotyping to study TCR occurrence patterns. Rather than drawing on any new phenotypic data, the later analysis identified candidate immune exposures from TCR beta sequences and the way those sequences occurred across donors. To decide whether each TCR beta V gene segment behaved as functional or pseudogenic, an earlier analysis of some 570 of the donors relied on high-throughput TCR beta sequencing. Donor age, sex, ethnicity and CMV serostatus were compiled together with the repertoire data. A later genetic analysis took genome-wide SNP genotypes for about 65% of the 666 donors and used that subset as a discovery cohort. Every discovery cohort repertoire had been produced on one sequencing platform. Class I and class II HLA loci were covered by the typing at four-digit resolution. The number of donors typed differed by locus, with about 629-640 for A, B, C, DRB1 and DQB1, roughly 520 for DQA1, 600 to 610 for DPA1, and around 430 for DPB1. Four to six DR-DQ haplotypes were handled as single units for association and clustering because linkage in the cohort was strong. Across 300 to 500 genotyped donors of the cohort, an average of about 200,000 unique TCR beta nucleotide sequences per donor were sequenced, and roughly a sixth of those sequences were non-productive.

Beyond this particular receptor, the publication reports: It was suggested by the authors that the approach could potentially be generalized to other disease states and immunological phenotypes. Cytomegalovirus status was reported to be diagnosed by the classifier with high specificity and sensitivity in both the original and validation cohorts. In a later analysis, the rate of TCR association differed among HLA loci, with DRB1 alleles having the most associated TCRs and HLA-C alleles having the fewest. Linkage disequilibrium might explain the correlated functional status among segregating V segments, but an unknown experimental factor could not be excluded. The study gave a list of over 150 TCR beta chains associated with cytomegalovirus. Assigning TCR associations to individual alleles was difficult when HLA alleles, especially DR and DQ, strongly co-occurred. This cohort had only TCR beta chains sequenced, and the lack of alpha or paired-chain data limited which features could be detected. In a later genetic analysis, a missense DCLRE1C variant was associated with V-gene and J-gene trimming of TCR beta chains, and the association was replicated in an independent cohort. Most TCR sequences were seen in very few donors, while some public TCRs were found in many individuals. In a later analysis, several top co-occurrence clusters were reported to appear linked to parvovirus B19, influenza, CMV and Epstein-Barr virus. Because counts were too low, seventeen rarely observed V segments, including chromosome 9 orphons, were left out of the earlier analysis of a few hundred of the donors. In a later analysis, most CMV-associated TCR beta chains were found to appear HLA-restricted, with HLA associations seemingly driven largely by CMV exposure. Compared with the 666-donor mean, donors in an Asian-associated ancestry cluster had fewer N-insertions in productive TCRs, according to a later genetic analysis. Because HLA typing was missing for some donors at each locus, association tests included only the typed subset. An earlier analysis of approximately 600 of the donors showed that most TCR beta V segments appeared in productive rearrangements either about 87% or about 30% of the time, which broadly matched IMGT annotations. A group of highly shared sequence variants was considered likely to be a technical artifact of the sequencing pipeline. At a false discovery rate of 0.05, a later analysis linked about 16,000 TCR beta sequences to specific HLA alleles. In vitro tests confirmed that a few of the cytomegalovirus-associated TCR beta chains recognize cytomegalovirus antigens. A further reported finding was that TCR beta sequences accurately predicted the HLA-A and HLA-B alleles for most subjects in the first cohort. Roughly uniform sequencing depth across donors was assumed in presence/absence analyses, although this assumption may not hold. CMV serostatus was the only immune exposure information available for the cohort. A later analysis found that HLA-associated TCR beta chains were more clonally expanded and had lower generation probabilities than equally common non-associated chains.

The library was obtained by the immunoSEQ multiplex PCR assay. For the multiplex PCR, a mixture combining 60 forward primers for TCR Vbeta segments and 13 reverse primers for TCR Jbeta segments was used. The CDR3 region of rearranged TCR beta genes was amplified from genomic DNA by a multiplex PCR assay. The Illumina HiSeq System was used to sequence the amplified TCR beta libraries as 87-base-pair reads. The study's own analysis went as follows. A later analysis tallied roughly 78 million unique TCR beta chains across the 666 repertoires, and around 9.9 million of those chains were shared by two or more donors. Raw reads were error-corrected and collapsed into unique sequences by a nearest-neighbor algorithm in which closely related sequences were merged to remove PCR and sequencing errors. V, D and J gene segments were assigned by aligning CDR3 sequences to IMGT reference sequences. For a sequence to be retained, a match of at least six nucleotides to both a V gene segment and a J gene segment was required. Rearrangements were classified as productive when the CDR3 lacked stop codons and remained in frame with V and J, and all other rearrangements were classified as non-productive. CDR3 was defined according to IMGT convention as the region running from the second conserved V-encoded cysteine to the conserved J-encoded phenylalanine. Sequences without an unambiguous match to a single V gene segment were excluded from the earlier analysis of a few hundred of the donors. In an earlier analysis of approximately 500 of the donors, a V segment was called functional when productive rearrangements were above 56.7%, and segregating when the standard deviation between donors exceeded 5%. A statistical classification framework was built to diagnose cytomegalovirus status from the catalog of TCR beta chain sequences. In a later analysis, TCR nucleotide sequences were compared against IMGT/GENE-DB human TR gene sequences so that V and J genes could be assigned. Using the TCRdist pipeline, a later analysis assigned CDR3 sequences along with most-parsimonious VDJ recombination scenarios. In a later analysis, each TCR beta chain was defined by its CDR3 amino acid sequence together with its V-gene family, and reads lacking a unique V-gene family were excluded. In a later analysis, nearly 600 highly shared, low-generation-probability nucleotide sequences were removed to address suspected cross-contamination and a sequencing artifact. For each public chain, a later analysis derived a clonal expansion index from normalized ranks of inferred template counts within each repertoire. In a later analysis, generation probabilities were computed with a VDJ recombination model fitted to out-of-frame rearrangements, and the resulting probabilities were checked against IGoR. A later analysis scored TCR-TCR, TCR-HLA and TCR-CMV co-occurrence with hypergeometric tests, applying a repertoire-size bias correction to TCR pairs. False discovery rates were estimated in a later analysis by permuting HLA or CMV assignments 20 times. In a later analysis, co-occurring TCRs were grouped using DBSCAN, and TCRdist sequence similarity was added for clustering within HLA-allele-positive subsets. For co-occurrence clustering, repertoires with fewer than 30,000 or more than 120,000 public chains were excluded, along with five repertoires with anomalous nucleotide sharing. TCRdb took this table from immuneACCESS and kept in-frame rearrangements with V and J called. Such tables lack part of the clones; where checked against another copy, unresolved V genes explain under half of the gap, and the rest is unexplained. V, J and clone size are taken as reported in that table, and D and trimming were inferred from the DNA itself. A total of 60,000 to 85,000 clones appear in this sample, around 78% of them only once. Of the sample, 3% to 3.5% is held by the ten largest clones.

The cohort was made up of 500 to 800 healthy bone marrow donors. At the time of sampling, all cohort members were nominally healthy, though unrecorded immune exposures were likely present. The donor tested CMV seronegative and was one of the 352 seronegative cohort members. A peripheral blood sample was collected from each donor, and TCR beta sequencing was performed on peripheral blood mononuclear cells. The Qiagen DNeasy Blood Extraction Kit was used to extract genomic DNA from the blood cell samples. This TCR derives from a man in his forties in good health and CMV-seronegative. The sequencing input was PBMCs.

The CDR3 region: CASSIENSYEQYF. The nucleotides read TGTGCCAGTAGTATAGAAAACAGCTACGAGCAGTACTTC. The V gene is TRBV19 and the J gene is TRBJ2-7; the D gene cannot be resolved reliably. V loses 0 bases of germline sequence and J loses 3 bases, and the interval between the two ends is 6 bases. CDR1 LNHDA and CDR2 SQIVND are derived from the germline V gene (reference sequence). The CDR3 goes from the cysteine to the phenylalanine over 13 residues. Just the 39-base CDR3 DNA is kept, in frame starting at base 1. The variable domain in full, with residues beyond the CDR3 obtained from the reference TRBV19 and TRBJ2-7 genes, is DGGITQSPKYLFRKEGQNVTLSCEQNLNHDAMYWYRQDPGQGLRLIYYSQIVNDFQKGDIAEGYSVSREKKESFPLTVTSAQKNPTAFYLCASSIENSYEQYFGPGTRLTVT.